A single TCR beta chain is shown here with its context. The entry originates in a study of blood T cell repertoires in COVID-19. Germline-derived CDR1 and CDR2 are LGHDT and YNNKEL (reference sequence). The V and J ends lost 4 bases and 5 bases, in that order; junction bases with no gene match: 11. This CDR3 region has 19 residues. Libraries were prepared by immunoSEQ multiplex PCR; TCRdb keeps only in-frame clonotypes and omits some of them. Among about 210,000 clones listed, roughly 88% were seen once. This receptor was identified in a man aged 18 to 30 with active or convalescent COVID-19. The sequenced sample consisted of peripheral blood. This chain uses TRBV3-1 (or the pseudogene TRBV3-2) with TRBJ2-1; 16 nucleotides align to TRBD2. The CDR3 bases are TGTGCCAGCAGCCCCCTACGTCCGGGACTAGCGGGAGGGAACAATGAGCAGTTCTTC. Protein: CASSPLRPGLAGGNNEQFF.